This passage covers 20 T cell receptor beta chains from one sample sequenced in a study of response to subunit inactivated influenza vaccine. TCRdb reanalysed the RT-PCR reads using MiXCR and keeps one entry per CDR3 protein. The table shows fewer than 200,000 distinct CDR3 sequences, with 7.5% to 10% occurring only once. Sequenced material: non-naive T cells sorted from PBMCs, taken on the day of vaccination. These receptors all come from a man aged 50-59 years who received an inactivated influenza vaccine.

The chain links TRBV19 to TRBJ2-6, with D unclear. The CDR3 spans 17 residues. Trimming removed 5 bases at V and 0 bases at J, with 14 bases between. Germline V lookup: CDR1 LNHDA, CDR2 SQIVND (reference sequence). CDR3 bases: TGTGCCAGTAGTCCAAATAGACGTAGCTCTGGGGCCAACGTCCTGACTTTC. Protein sequence: CASSPNRRSSGANVLTF.

This clonotype has a handful of counts. V and J are TRBV2 and TRBJ2-1; weak D call: TRBD1 (6 bases). Trimming took off 6 bases at V and 6 bases at J, with 12 bases between the two ends. The CDR3 is 13 residues long. CDR1 SNHLY and CDR2 FYNNEI come from the germline V gene. In nucleotides, the CDR3 is TGTGCCAGCAGATCTGGACAGCTCAATGAGCAGTTCTTC. Protein product: CASRSGQLNEQFF.

There are a few counts of this clonotype. This chain uses TRBV7-2 with TRBJ2-1; TRBD1 aligns across 9 bases. The germline V gene encodes CDR1 SGHTA and CDR2 FQGNSA. The CDR3 length is 16 residues. Trimming at V came to 2 bases and at J to 4 bases, leaving 6 bases not matched to a gene. The CDR3 DNA sequence: TGTGCCAGCAGCTTACCCCACAGGGGGCGGTACAATGAGCAGTTCTTC. It yields the protein CASSLPHRGRYNEQFF.

This clonotype turned up a few times. The V call is TRBV5-6, the J call TRBJ2-2; possible D gene TRBD1, 5 bases. Trimming took 3 bases from V and 4 from J, leaving 16 bases between them. The CDR3 totals 16 residues. Germline CDR1 and CDR2: SGHDT and YYEEEE. The CDR3 DNA sequence: TGTGCCAGCAGCTCGGACGTTAGACAGCTCACCGGGGAGCTGTTTTTT. Translated: CASSSDVRQLTGELFF. The complete variable domain, with remaining parts taken from reference TRBV5-6 and TRBJ2-2, reads DAGVTQSPTHLIKTRGQQVTLRCSPKSGHDTVSWYQQALGQGPQFIFQYYEEEERQRGNFPDRFSGHQFPNYSSELNVNALLLGDSALYLCASSSDVRQLTGELFFGEGSRLTVL.

The chain has TRBV6-2 or TRBV6-3 and TRBJ2-3, with a weak D call TRBD1 (6 bases). V dropped 5 bases and J dropped 0 bases, with 18 bases sitting between them. The CDR3 consists of 17 residues. CDR1 is MNHEY, CDR2 SVGEGT, per germline. DNA for the CDR3: TGTGCCAGCAGTGGGGGAACAGGGAGCTGGAGCACAGATACGCAGTATTTT. It yields the protein CASSGGTGSWSTDTQYF.

This clonotype was counted a few times. This sequence joins TRBV6-6 and TRBJ1-1, with unresolved D. V was shortened by 8 bases and J by 3 bases, with 13 bases between the two germline ends. Germline CDR1 MNHNY, CDR2 SVGAGI (reference sequence). CDR3 length equals 13 residues. The CDR3 spells CASGRPEDTEAFF. CDR3 nucleotide sequence: TGTGCCAGCGGTCGACCGGAGGACACTGAAGCTTTCTTT.

The rearrangement links TRBV15 to TRBJ1-6, with D perhaps matching TRBD1 (5 bases). The germline gives CDR1 LNHNV, CDR2 YYDKDF (reference sequence). V lost 5 bases to trimming and J lost 3 bases, with 11 bases between them. This CDR3 is 15 amino acids long. The CDR3 DNA reads as TGTGCCACCAGCGCAGGGACGGTCTATAATTCACCCCTCCACTTT. It yields the protein CATSAGTVYNSPLHF.

This clonotype has ten or more counts. The chain recombines TRBV4-1 with TRBJ1-4, with TRBD1 matching over 10 bases. CDR3 length: 15 residues. Germline V lookup: CDR1 MGHRA, CDR2 YSYEKL. The V and J ends lost 4 bases and 8 bases, in that order; junction bases with no gene match: 7. CDR3 sequence (DNA): TGCGCCAGCAGCCCCCGGGACAGGGGAGGGGAAAAACTGTTTTTT. It specifies CASSPRDRGGEKLFF.

CDR3 in amino acids: CASSLTSGTQYF. In DNA, the CDR3 is TGTGCCAGCAGTTTGACTAGTGGGACCCAGTACTTC. The chain combines TRBV6-2 or TRBV6-3 with TRBJ2-5, with a possible D match to TRBD2 (6 bases). From germline, CDR1 is MNHEY and CDR2 SVGEGT. Trimming removed 4 bases from V and 7 bases from J, with 10 bases in between. The CDR3 runs 12 residues.

The rearrangement uses TRBV5-6 and TRBJ2-5; D is unresolved. The CDR3 has 13 residues. The germline gives CDR1 SGHDT, CDR2 YYEEEE. V was trimmed by 2 bases and J by 2 bases, leaving 7 bases between them. The CDR3 sequence is CASSFGEQETQYF. The DNA for the CDR3 is TGTGCCAGCAGCTTCGGAGAACAAGAGACCCAGTACTTC.

This clonotype has only a few counts. The rearrangement uses TRBV12-3 or TRBV12-4 and TRBJ2-1; maybe TRBD1 (5 bases). The ends were cut back, 4 bases at V and 4 bases at J, with 14 bases in the middle. The CDR3 has 15 amino acids. The CDR3: CASSSQGPRYNEQFF. Here the CDR3 DNA reads TGTGCCAGCAGTTCCCAGGGCCCCCGGTACAATGAGCAGTTCTTC.

This chain joins TRBV20-1 and TRBJ2-2, with D perhaps TRBD1 (6 bases). V lost 0 bases and J lost 0, with 11 bases in between. CDR1 is DFQATT and CDR2 is SNEGSKA in the germline V gene (reference sequence). The length of the CDR3 is 16 residues. The CDR3: CSARDPGGPNTGELFF. Written as DNA, the CDR3 is TGCAGTGCTAGAGATCCTGGGGGCCCGAACACCGGGGAGCTGTTTTTT.

This chain uses TRBV11-3 with TRBJ2-1; 14 bases match TRBD2. V lost 5 bases and J lost 8; bases outside the gene matches: 11. The CDR3 length is 17 residues. Germline CDR1 reads SGHNT; CDR2 reads YENEEA. CDR3 region: CASSPRTSGGLGDEQFF. CDR3 DNA: TGTGCCAGCAGCCCCCGGACTAGCGGGGGGCTTGGGGATGAGCAGTTCTTC.

This clonotype was recorded a few times. This chain uses TRBV4-3 with TRBJ1-2; no definite D call. V lost 4 bases, J lost 7 bases, and 19 bases lay in between. The CDR3 consists of 15 residues. Germline values: CDR1 LGHNA, CDR2 YSLEER. CDR3 in amino acids: CASSRGGGPAGGYTF. The CDR3 DNA follows: TGCGCCAGCAGCCGAGGTGGCGGGCCCGCGGGTGGCTACACCTTC.

This clonotype was picked up a small number of times. The chain joins TRBV24-1 to TRBJ2-3, with 10 bases fitting TRBD2. With V trimmed by 4 bases and J by 1 base, 1 base remained unmatched. CDR3 length equals 15 residues. Looked up from germline, CDR1 is KGHDR and CDR2 is SFDVKD. The CDR3 here is CATSDGLAGTDTQYF. Written as DNA, the CDR3 is TGTGCCACCAGTGACGGACTAGCGGGCACAGATACGCAGTATTTT.

V gene TRBV20-1 combines with J gene TRBJ2-1, with a tentative D call TRBD1 (5 bases). V gave up 4 bases and J gave up 5 bases, with 6 bases separating them. The germline CDR1 and CDR2 sequences are DFQATT and SNEGSKA (reference sequence). This CDR3 has 11 amino acids. CDR3 coding DNA: TGCAGTGCTATGACAGACAATGAGCAGTTCTTC. Its protein product is CSAMTDNEQFF.

This chain joins TRBV16 and TRBJ2-7; D gene unclear. V was cut by 0 bases and J by 1 base, with 10 bases left in between. Germline CDR1 KGHSY, CDR2 FQNENV. CDR3 length: 15 amino acids. The CDR3 here is CASSQSRASSYEQYF. CDR3 nucleotides: TGTGCCAGCAGCCAATCTCGGGCAAGTTCCTACGAGCAGTACTTC. The full variable domain, its missing parts supplied by reference TRBV16 and TRBJ2-7, is GEEVAQTPKHLVRGEGQKAKLYCAPIKGHSYVFWYQQVLKNEFKFLISFQNENVFDETGMPKERFSAKCLPNSPCSLEIQATKLEDSAVYFCASSQSRASSYEQYFGPGTRLTVT.

This clonotype was seen ten or more times. The V call is TRBV5-1, the J call TRBJ1-1; tentatively, D is TRBD1 (6 bases). Trimming pared 3 bases from V and 2 bases from J, leaving 11 bases between. Per germline, CDR1 SGHRS and CDR2 YFSETQ. CDR3 length: 14 amino acids. The CDR3 DNA reads as TGCGCCAGCAGCTCACTACAGGGCAACACTGAAGCTTTCTTT. This gives the protein CASSSLQGNTEAFF.

This clonotype showed up many times. The rearrangement uses TRBV12-3 or TRBV12-4 and TRBJ1-1; D is unclear. Trimming took off 3 bases at V and 7 bases at J, with 15 bases between the two ends. The CDR3 consists of 14 residues. The CDR3 sequence: CASSLTVEGSEAFF. The CDR3 DNA reads as TGTGCCAGCAGTTTGACGGTTGAAGGGAGTGAAGCTTTCTTT.

The rearrangement uses TRBV4-2 and TRBJ1-5; D gene ambiguous. This CDR3 contains 15 residues. Trimming pared 2 bases from V and 1 base from J, leaving 9 bases between. Germline values: CDR1 LGHNA, CDR2 YNFKEQ. The CDR3: CASSQTRVSNQPQHF. Written as DNA, the CDR3 is TGTGCCAGCAGCCAAACGCGAGTAAGCAATCAGCCCCAGCATTTT.